The 6 T cell receptor beta chains presented below share a single source sample, sequenced in a study of cytomegalovirus exposure and HLA in healthy donors. The PCR contained 60 Vbeta and 13 Jbeta primers. Repertoires were generated with immunoSEQ multiplex PCR, while TCRdb's copy carries only in-frame clones and drops some. The data show roughly 260,000 clones, with roughly four fifths seen just once and approximately 2% held by the top ten. The sequenced material came from PBMCs. These receptors were taken from a woman aged 40 to 50 in good health and CMV-seropositive.

The chain employs TRBV5-6 and TRBJ2-3; TRBD2 matches at 9 bases. The junction had 8 bases not matched to a gene; V was cut back by 4 bases and J by 5 bases. Germline V gene lookup returns CDR1 SGHDT and CDR2 YYEEEE. There are 15 residues in the CDR3. DNA for the CDR3: TGTGCCAGCAGCGGACCGGGACTAGCAATAGATACGCAGTATTTT. This gives the protein CASSGPGLAIDTQYF.

This clone was detected only once. The V call is TRBV6-1, the J call TRBJ2-1; a weak D match, TRBD2 (5 bases). Germline loops: CDR1 MNHNS, CDR2 SASEGT. The CDR3 runs 13 residues. V was shortened by 2 bases and J by 9 bases, with 11 bases between the two germline ends. The CDR3 DNA is TGTGCCAGCAGTGAAAATCGAGGAGGTGAGCAGTTCTTC. Translation gives CASSENRGGEQFF.

Concerning this clone: The junction does not match germline at one end; this may be a read error. The rearrangement joins TRBV7-9 to TRBJ2-2; D is unresolved. The CDR3 extends over 12 amino acids. From germline, CDR1 is SEHNR and CDR2 FQNEAQ (reference sequence). The CDR3 nucleotides are TGTTCCAGCAGCCTCAACACCGGGGAGCTGTTTTTT. This translates into CSSSLNTGELFF.

This clone was counted between two and nine times. The J gene is TRBJ2-1, the V gene TRBV30, with 14 bases lining up with TRBD2. CDR3 length: 16 residues. After removal of 0 bases from V and 5 bases from J, the junction contained 3 bases not matched to a gene. CDR1 and CDR2 from the germline V gene are GTSNPN and SVGIG (reference sequence). CDR3 amino acids: CAWSVGTSGRHNEQFF. The CDR3 DNA reads TGTGCCTGGAGTGTAGGGACTAGCGGGAGACACAATGAGCAGTTCTTC. The full variable domain, its missing parts supplied by reference TRBV30 and TRBJ2-1, is SQTIHQWPATLVQPVGSPLSLECTVEGTSNPNLYWYRQAAGRGLQLLFYSVGIGQISSEVPQNLSASRPQDRQFILSSKKLLLSDSGFYLCAWSVGTSGRHNEQFFGPGTRLTVL.

The gene calls are TRBV23-1 and TRBJ2-7, with 9 bases aligning to TRBD1. TRBV23-1 is an open reading frame whose function is uncertain. The CDR3 is made up of 17 amino acids. With 2 bases clipped from V and 3 bases from J, the junction kept 11 bases outside the gene matches. CDR3 protein: CASSQPNGTGFIYEQYF. CDR3 sequence (DNA): TGCGCCAGCAGTCAACCTAATGGGACAGGGTTCATCTACGAGCAGTACTTC.

This clone has a handful of counts. The chain uses TRBV27 and TRBJ1-2, with D maybe TRBD1 (6 bases). CDR1 MNHEY and CDR2 SMNVEV come from the germline V gene (reference sequence). The V gene lost 3 bases and the J gene lost 3 bases, with 11 bases spanning the gap. CDR3 length equals 14 residues. In DNA, the CDR3 is TGTGCCAGCAGTTTCCGAGGGACACACTATGGCTACACCTTC. Translation gives CASSFRGTHYGYTF.